This T cell receptor (beta chain) was retrieved from a study of T cell repertoires in cytomegalovirus infection. Study overall: TCR beta signatures that were public indicated CMV infection and matching HLA type.

Study-wide results and caveats: CMV-specific TCR beta clonotypes restricted by HLA-C dominated the ex vivo response.

Each CDR3 protein gets one entry after TCRdb re-called the reads with MiXCR. The sample has under 500,000 distinct CDR3 sequences; under 45% are singletons. With regard to this clonotype: Its antigen is as yet unknown.

There are 16 residues in the CDR3. V lost 3 bases to trimming and J lost 4 bases, with 18 bases between them. This sequence was found in a human donor in good health (CMV status not recorded). Some clones in this sample may be carry-over from other donors' samples. Material: cultured PBMCs, obtained from culture after CMV antigen stimulation. V and J are TRBV12-3 or TRBV12-4 and TRBJ1-1; D call uncertain. As DNA, the CDR3 is TGTGCCAGCAGTTTCCCCCCCCCGGGCGCGGGCACTGAAGCTTTCTTT. Translated, it gives CASSFPPPGAGTEAFF.